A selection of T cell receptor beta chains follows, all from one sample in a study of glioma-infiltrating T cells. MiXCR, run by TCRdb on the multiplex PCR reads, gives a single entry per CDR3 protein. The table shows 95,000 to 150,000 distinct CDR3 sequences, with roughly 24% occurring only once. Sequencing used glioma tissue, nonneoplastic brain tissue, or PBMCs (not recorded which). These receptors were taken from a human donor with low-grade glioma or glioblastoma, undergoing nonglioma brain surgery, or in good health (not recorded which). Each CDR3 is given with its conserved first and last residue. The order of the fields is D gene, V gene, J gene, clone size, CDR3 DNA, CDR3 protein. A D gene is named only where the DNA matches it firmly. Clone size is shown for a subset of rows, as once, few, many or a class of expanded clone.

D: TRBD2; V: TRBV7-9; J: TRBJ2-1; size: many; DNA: TGTGCCAGCAGCCAGACTAGCGGGAGTATTGATGAGCAGTTCTTC; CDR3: CASSQTSGSIDEQFF
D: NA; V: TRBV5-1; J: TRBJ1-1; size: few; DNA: TGCGCCGTTAAGAAAGGCACTGAAGCTTTCTTT; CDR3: CAVKKGTEAFF
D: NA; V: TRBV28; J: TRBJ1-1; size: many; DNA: TGTGCCACCTATGGGGGGTATGGGACTTTCTTT; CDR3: CATYGGYGTFF
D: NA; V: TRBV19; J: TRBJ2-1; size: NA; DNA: TGTGCCAGTAGTTATGGCCTTCGGAGCGGCACCTACAATGAGCAGTTCTTC; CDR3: CASSYGLRSGTYNEQFF
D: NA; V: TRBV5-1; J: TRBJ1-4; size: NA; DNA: TGCGCCAGCAGCTTGGGCTTCGGGGTTTCCAATGAAAAACTGTTTTTT; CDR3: CASSLGFGVSNEKLFF
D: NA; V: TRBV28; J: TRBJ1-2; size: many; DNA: TGTGCCAGCAGTTTAGGCAGGAGGGACTATGGCTACACCTTC; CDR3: CASSLGRRDYGYTF
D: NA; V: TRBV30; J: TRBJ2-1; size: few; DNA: TGTGCCTGGAGTCCGGGGCTCTACAATGAGCAGTTCTTC; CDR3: CAWSPGLYNEQFF
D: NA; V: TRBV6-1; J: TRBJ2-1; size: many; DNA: TGTGCCAGCAGCTCCGCCCATTTCGATGAGCAGTTCTTC; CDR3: CASSSAHFDEQFF
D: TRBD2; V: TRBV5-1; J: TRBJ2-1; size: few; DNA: TGCGCCAGCAGCTTGGATACCAGGGGCTCGGGGGGGGGTGAGCAGTTCTTC; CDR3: CASSLDTRGSGGGEQFF
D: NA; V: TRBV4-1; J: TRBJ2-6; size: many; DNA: TGCGCCAGCAGCCAAGATGTGGGGTCTGGGGCCAACGTCCTGACTTTC; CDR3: CASSQDVGSGANVLTF
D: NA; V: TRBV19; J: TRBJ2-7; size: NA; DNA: TGTGCCAGTAGTATTTCCCACAGAGTTCGCCCTCCCTACGAGCAGTACTTC; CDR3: CASSISHRVRPPYEQYF
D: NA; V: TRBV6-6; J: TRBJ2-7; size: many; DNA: TGTGCCAGCAGTTACTCCTCCCGCCCGACCTACGAGCAGTACTTC; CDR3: CASSYSSRPTYEQYF
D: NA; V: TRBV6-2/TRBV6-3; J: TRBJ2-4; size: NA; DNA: TGTGCCAGCAGTTACTCGAGTGGTAGGGAAAACATTCAGTACTTC; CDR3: CASSYSSGRENIQYF
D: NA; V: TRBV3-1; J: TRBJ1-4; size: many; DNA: TGTGCCAGCAGCCAAGTAAGCACAACTAATGAAAAACTGTTTTTT; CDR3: CASSQVSTTNEKLFF
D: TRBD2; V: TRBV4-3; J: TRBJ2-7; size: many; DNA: TGCGCCAGCAGCCACATAAGCGGGAGCGGCGAGCAGTACTTC; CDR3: CASSHISGSGEQYF
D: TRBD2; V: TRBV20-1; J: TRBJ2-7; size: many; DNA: TGCAGTGCTAGAGATCAATTGGCTAGCGGGAGAGGAGCCTACGAGCAGTACTTC; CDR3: CSARDQLASGRGAYEQYF
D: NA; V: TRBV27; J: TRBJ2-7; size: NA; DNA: TGTGCCAGCAGTTTATTGTCCAGGGGCTACGTGCAGCACTTC; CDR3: CASSLLSRGYVQHF
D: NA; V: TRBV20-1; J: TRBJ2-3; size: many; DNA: TGCAGTGCTAGAGTGGAGGGCCTTGATACGCAGTATTTT; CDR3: CSARVEGLDTQYF
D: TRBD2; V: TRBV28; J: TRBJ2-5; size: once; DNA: TGTGCCAGCAGCTTAGCGGGAATAGCGGGACAAGAGACCCAGTACTTC; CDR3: CASSLAGIAGQETQYF
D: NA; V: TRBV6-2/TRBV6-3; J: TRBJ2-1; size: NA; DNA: TGTGCCAGCAGTTACTCGGCGGCTGGAGGAAGCTACAAGGAGCAGTTCTTC; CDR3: CASSYSAAGGSYKEQFF
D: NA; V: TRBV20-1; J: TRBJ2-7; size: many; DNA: TGCAGTGCTAGAGATGTCCATGGGAGCAGTCGCGTCTACGAGCAGTACTTC; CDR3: CSARDVHGSSRVYEQYF
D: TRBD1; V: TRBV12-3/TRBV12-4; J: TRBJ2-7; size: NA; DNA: TGTGCCAGCAGCCCGGGACAGGCGGAAATCTACGAGCAGTACTTC; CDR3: CASSPGQAEIYEQYF
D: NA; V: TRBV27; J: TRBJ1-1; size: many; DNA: TGTGCCAGCAGTAATCCAGGACTGAACACTGAAGCTTTCTTT; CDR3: CASSNPGLNTEAFF
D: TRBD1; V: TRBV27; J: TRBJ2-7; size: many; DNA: TGTGCCAGCAGTTCCAAACTACCGGGACAGGCTTCCTACGAGCAGTACTTC; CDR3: CASSSKLPGQASYEQYF